These 21 T cell receptor beta chains were all obtained from the same sample, sequenced in a study of beta chain features in type 1 diabetes. No antigen is known for these receptors. Overall study findings and caveats: In every one of the four CD4+ subsets, TCRB CDR3s were moderately but significantly shorter in Type 1 diabetes patients.

TCRB transcripts that were expressed got sequenced, as all of the isolated RNA had been reverse transcribed. Profiling relied on immunoSEQ multiplex PCR, and the TCRdb table lists in-frame clones only, not all of them. The sample shows about 160,000 clones, approximately 10% of them seen only once. Material: central memory CD4+ T cells from blood. All receptors derive from a man younger than 40 with type 1 diabetes.

This clone was seen more than once but under ten times. V gene TRBV4-1 combines with J gene TRBJ2-3, with 11 bases that match TRBD2. The CDR3 is 17 amino acids. V lost 2 bases and J lost 4; bases outside the gene matches: 8. The V gene's germline CDR1 is MGHRA and CDR2 YSYEKL. CDR3 coding DNA: TGCGCCAGCAGCCAAAGCCTAGCGGGAGGTACGGCAGATACGCAGTATTTT. Its protein is CASSQSLAGGTADTQYF.

This clone was counted only a few times. The chain is built from TRBV15 and TRBJ2-3; 7 nucleotides align to TRBD2. The CDR3 sequence is 16 residues long. Trimming took 1 base from V and 2 from J; bases not matched to a gene: 6. CDR1 is LNHNV, CDR2 YYDKDF, per germline (reference sequence). The CDR3 DNA reads TGTGCCACCAGCAGAGGGAGTCTAGCGGACACAGATACGCAGTATTTT. Its translation: CATSRGSLADTDTQYF.

This clone was seen a handful of times. This chain's CDR3 is CASSFTRADTQYF. The CDR3 DNA reads TGTGCCAGCAGCTTTACTAGGGCAGATACGCAGTATTTT. This chain joins TRBV11-2 and TRBJ2-3; possible D gene TRBD2, 5 bases. The CDR3 totals 13 residues. V dropped 3 bases and J dropped 4 bases, with 8 bases sitting between them. The germline gives CDR1 SGHAT, CDR2 FQNNGV. The variable domain in full, with the rest retrieved from reference TRBV11-2 and TRBJ2-3, is EAGVAQSPRYKIIEKRQSVAFWCNPISGHATLYWYQQILGQGPKLLIQFQNNGVVDDSQLPKDRFSAERLKGVDSTLKIQPAKLEDSAVYLCASSFTRADTQYFGPGTRLTVL.

The rearrangement joins TRBV4-1 to TRBJ2-1; no reliable D call. V was pared by 3 bases and J by 0 bases, with 21 bases between. The CDR3 contains 19 residues. CDR1 and CDR2 (germline): MGHRA, YSYEKL. This CDR3 reads CASSHHLRRPASSYNEQFF. The CDR3, as DNA: TGCGCCAGCAGCCATCATCTGCGGAGACCGGCGAGCTCCTACAATGAGCAGTTCTTC.

This clone was seen more than once but under ten times. The chain employs TRBV28 and TRBJ2-3, with 9 bases that match TRBD2. With V trimmed by 4 bases and J by 3 bases, 14 bases remained unmatched. CDR1 MDHEN and CDR2 SYDVKM come from the germline V gene. The CDR3 contains 18 residues. CDR3 residues: CASSSLSGGRARTDTQYF. The CDR3 DNA reads as TGTGCCAGCAGTTCCCTCAGTGGCGGGAGGGCCAGGACAGATACGCAGTATTTT.

This clone was counted between two and nine times. Other DNA sequences from this sample encode an identical CDR3 as well. V gene TRBV9 combines with J gene TRBJ2-5; weak D call: TRBD2 (6 bases). The CDR3 totals 12 residues. Germline-derived CDR1 and CDR2 are SGDLS and YYNGEE. Trimming shortened V by 5 bases and J by 2 bases, and 7 bases separated the two germline ends. The CDR3 sequence is CASSSGQETQYF. CDR3 nucleotide sequence: TGTGCCAGCAGTAGCGGACAAGAGACCCAGTACTTC.

This chain connects TRBV19 to TRBJ2-7; D is possibly TRBD2 (5 bases). The germline CDR1 and CDR2 sequences are LNHDA and SQIVND (reference sequence). Trimming took 5 bases from V and 3 from J, leaving 11 bases between them. The CDR3 extends over 13 amino acids. The CDR3 loop reads CASSERAGYEQYF. The DNA for the CDR3 is TGTGCCAGTAGTGAGAGGGCGGGCTACGAGCAGTACTTC.

The chain combines TRBV7-9 with TRBJ1-4; 7 nucleotides line up with TRBD1. CDR1 is SEHNR and CDR2 is FQNEAQ in the germline V gene (reference sequence). Losses at the gene ends were 6 bases for V and 3 bases for J; bases not matched to a gene: 4. The CDR3 runs 14 residues. For the CDR3, the DNA is TGTGCCAGCAGTGCGGACAGGTCTAATGAAAAACTGTTTTTT. Translation: CASSADRSNEKLFF.

CDR3 residues: CATNRGLDGELFF. The CDR3 DNA sequence: TGTGCCACCAACAGGGGGCTCGACGGGGAGCTGTTTTTT. The rearrangement joins TRBV19 to TRBJ2-2, with TRBD1 matching 9 bases. The CDR3 runs 13 residues. Germline trimming cut 10 bases from V and 7 bases from J; bases unmatched to any gene: 7. Germline lookup yields CDR1 LNHDA and CDR2 SQIVND (reference sequence).

For this clone: Other DNA sequences of this sample code for an identical CDR3. This sequence joins TRBV2 and TRBJ1-1; possibly TRBD1 for D (5 bases). Trimming removed 2 bases at V and 1 base at J, with 8 bases between. The CDR3 runs 14 residues. CDR1 SNHLY and CDR2 FYNNEI come from the germline V gene. CDR3 protein: CASSERQGNTEAFF. Here the CDR3 DNA reads TGTGCCAGCAGTGAACGGCAGGGGAACACTGAAGCTTTCTTT.

The chain joins TRBV7-2 to TRBJ2-7; D remains ambiguous. From germline, CDR1 is SGHTA and CDR2 FQGNSA. The length of the CDR3 is 14 residues. V lost 1 base to trimming and J lost 2 bases, with 9 bases between them. CDR3 nucleotides: TGTGCCAGCAGCTTAGTGATAAGCACCTACGAGCAGTACTTC. It encodes CASSLVISTYEQYF.

This clone was seen a handful of times. The genes are TRBV28 and TRBJ2-4; 7 nucleotides align to TRBD1. V lost 9 bases and J lost 5; bases outside the gene matches: 7. Per germline, CDR1 MDHEN and CDR2 SYDVKM. The length of the CDR3 is 13 residues. CDR3 protein: CASTAGTENIQYF. The CDR3 nucleotides read TGTGCCAGTACAGCAGGGACAGAAAACATTCAGTACTTC.

This rearrangement joins TRBV28 to TRBJ2-5; TRBD2 is a possible D gene (5 bases). Germline-derived CDR1 and CDR2 are MDHEN and SYDVKM. Trimming removed 2 bases at V and 1 base at J, with 17 bases between. This CDR3 region has 17 residues. For the CDR3, the DNA is TGTGCCAGCAGTTTACTTGGGTTCGGGGATGTCCAAGAGACCCAGTACTTC. It is translated as CASSLLGFGDVQETQYF.

V gene TRBV15 combines with J gene TRBJ2-5; D is possibly TRBD1 (5 bases). The CDR3 has 16 amino acids. The germline CDR1 and CDR2 sequences are LNHNV and YYDKDF (reference sequence). The V end was cut by 0 bases, the J end by 7 bases, with 18 bases between. In nucleotides, the CDR3 is TGTGCCACCAGCAGAGATGGGGCATCCCAAAGAGGGACCCAGTACTTC. Protein: CATSRDGASQRGTQYF.

This clone has just a few counts. The CDR3 loop reads CASSLGPGGLAFF. CDR3 in DNA: TGTGCCAGCAGCTTAGGCCCAGGGGGGCTAGCTTTCTTT. This chain connects TRBV7-6 to TRBJ1-1, with 7 bases aligning to TRBD1. The CDR3 has 13 amino acids. From germline, CDR1 is SGHVS and CDR2 FNYEAQ. Trimming at V came to 1 base and at J to 10 bases, leaving 6 bases not matched to a gene.

The table lists this clone with a few counts. CDR3 loop: CASSGTAEGQPQHF. The CDR3 DNA sequence: TGTGCCAGCAGTGGGACAGCCGAGGGGCAGCCCCAGCATTTT. The rearrangement joins TRBV2 to TRBJ1-5, with D perhaps matching TRBD1 (6 bases). Germline CDR1 is SNHLY and CDR2 is FYNNEI. The CDR3 totals 14 residues. The V end lost 4 bases, the J end lost 7 bases, and 14 bases lay between the germline ends.

The chain uses TRBV5-1 and TRBJ1-2; the D gene is possibly TRBD1 (5 bases). This CDR3 spans 13 amino acids. Germline CDR1 reads SGHRS; CDR2 reads YFSETQ. Trimming took 0 bases from V and 7 from J, leaving 10 bases between them. CDR3 sequence (DNA): TGCGCCAGCAGCTTGGATGGACACCCTGGCTACACCTTC. Amino acid sequence: CASSLDGHPGYTF.

This clone was counted between two and nine times. V gene TRBV7-9 combines with J gene TRBJ2-1; TRBD2 matches at 8 bases. CDR1 SEHNR and CDR2 FQNEAQ come from the germline V gene (reference sequence). The CDR3 runs to 11 residues. The trim removed 5 bases at V and 14 bases at J, leaving 5 bases unmatched. This chain's CDR3 is CASSLGLVEFF. CDR3 coding DNA: TGTGCCAGCAGCCTGGGACTAGTGGAGTTCTTC.

A few counts support this clone. The gene calls are TRBV19 and TRBJ2-3; D might be TRBD1 (6 bases). V was cut by 9 bases and J by 6 bases, with 10 bases left in between. The CDR3 runs to 11 residues. Germline lookup yields CDR1 LNHDA and CDR2 SQIVND (reference sequence). Here the CDR3 reads CASLRGDTQYF. DNA for the CDR3: TGTGCCAGCCTCAGGGGCGATACGCAGTATTTT.

The chain links TRBV7-8 to TRBJ2-2, with 7 bases identical to TRBD1. J gave up 4 bases and V 5 bases, and 7 bases lay outside the gene matches. The CDR3 loop spans 15 amino acids. Germline values: CDR1 SGHVS, CDR2 FQNEAQ. The CDR3 loop reads CASSPDRVPTGELFF. The CDR3 DNA follows: TGTGCCAGCAGCCCCGACAGGGTGCCCACCGGGGAGCTGTTTTTT. The variable domain in full, with the rest retrieved from reference TRBV7-8 and TRBJ2-2, is GAGVSQSPRYKVAKRGQDVALRCDPISGHVSLFWYQQALGQGPEFLTYFQNEAQLDKSGLPSDRFFAERPEGSVSTLKIQRTQQEDSAVYLCASSPDRVPTGELFFGEGSRLTVL.

In its sample, this clone was seen a few times. In the same sample, other DNA sequences code for this CDR3. The rearrangement joins TRBV5-1 to TRBJ2-5; 8 nucleotides align to TRBD1. The V gene end was trimmed by 2 bases and the J gene end by 4 bases; junction bases not matched to a gene: 4. CDR3 length equals 14 residues. The germline CDR1 and CDR2 sequences are SGHRS and YFSETQ. The CDR3, as DNA: TGCGCCAGCAGCTTCCAGGGGGCTGGAGAGACCCAGTACTTC. This encodes CASSFQGAGETQYF.